This T cell receptor beta chain was documented in a study of regulatory T cells in long-lasting Graves disease. Specified time point: persistent/refractory GD, antithyroid drugs over 5 years with positive TRAb. Preparation of the TCR library used RNA extracted from PBMCs. One endocrinology department in Xi'an, China, was where patients came from. This clonotype has at least ten counts. The CDR3 consists of 16 residues. The J segment lost 0 bases and the V segment lost 1 base, leaving 5 bases of the junction unmatched. CDR1 is SGHAT, CDR2 FQNNGV, per germline. Through Arm-PCR of CDR3 regions and iRepertoire HTBI primers, TCR beta libraries were built. TCRdb re-called the multiplex PCR reads with MiXCR, one entry per CDR3 protein. The sample gives around 340,000 distinct CDR3 sequences, roughly a fifth of which show up once; less than 35% is in the top ten.

Specimen: peripheral blood mononuclear cells (PBMCs), collected when the disease was refractory, from a patient treated with antithyroid drugs. This clonotype was obtained from a female donor with Graves disease. This chain links TRBV11-2 with TRBJ2-7; 8 bases match TRBD2. The CDR3 nucleotides read TGTGCCAGCAGCTTAGGGAGCGGGGGCCGCTCCTACGAGCAGTACTTC. It specifies CASSLGSGGRSYEQYF. The entire variable domain, with the rest obtained from reference TRBV11-2 and TRBJ2-7, is as follows: EAGVAQSPRYKIIEKRQSVAFWCNPISGHATLYWYQQILGQGPKLLIQFQNNGVVDDSQLPKDRFSAERLKGVDSTLKIQPAKLEDSAVYLCASSLGSGGRSYEQYFGPGTRLTVT.